This TCR beta chain was retrieved from a study of cytomegalovirus exposure and HLA in healthy donors. About the research overall: HLA-typed donors were the source of around 87 million unique TCRs, which an early data release held.

In this sample, this clone turned up a few times. No antigen is known for it. The PCR ran on 60 Vbeta and 13 Jbeta primers. Per the original methods: The count from a later analysis was some 83 million unique TCR beta chains, around 11 million of them shared. Libraries were prepared by immunoSEQ multiplex PCR; TCRdb keeps only in-frame clonotypes and omits some of them. That table supplies the V and J calls and clone size; D and trimming were determined from the DNA. The sample lists roughly 180,000 clones, 65% to 80% occurring once. Overall study findings and caveats: Reports indicate that TCR beta sequences accurately predicted the HLA-A and HLA-B alleles of most subjects. TRBV6-2, TRBV6-3 and other indistinguishable V segments were excluded.

V was trimmed by 8 bases and J by 0 bases, leaving 13 bases between them. Germline loops: CDR1 SGDLS, CDR2 YYNGEE. This CDR3 is built from 14 residues. This receptor was identified in a woman in her twenties or thirties in good health and CMV-seropositive. The chain is built from TRBV9 and TRBJ2-3; the D gene is possibly TRBD1 (5 bases). Source material: PBMCs. The CDR3 nucleotides read TGTGCCAGTGGAACCGACAGTAGCACAGATACGCAGTATTTT. As protein: CASGTDSSTDTQYF. Full variable domain (rest looked up from reference TRBV9 and TRBJ2-3): DSGVTQTPKHLITATGQRVTLRCSPRSGDLSVYWYQQSLDQGLQFLIQYYNGEERAKGNILERFSAQQFPDLHSELNLSSLELGDSALYFCASGTDSSTDTQYFGPGTRLTVL.